There are many counts of the clone carrying this T cell receptor (beta chain). Its antigen is unidentified. Any patient presenting with uncontrolled infection, other autoimmune disease, pregnancy or lactation was left out. A roughly 10 ml volume of fresh peripheral blood provided the PBMCs. Germline values: CDR1 LGHDT, CDR2 YNNKEL (reference sequence). The CDR3 is 14 residues long. V gave up 5 bases and J gave up 8 bases; unmatched junction bases: 4. The data originate from a study of T cells in Graves' hyperthyroidism and ophthalmopathy. General study findings and limits: Ophthalmopathy was predicted by the model a median of about 6.5 months ahead of onset.

Amplified TCR beta CDR3 regions derived from RNA transcripts. RT-PCR in the first round (using the HTBI primer set) targeted the TCR CDR3. TCRdb processed the multiplex PCR reads anew with MiXCR; each CDR3 protein has one entry. Of about 380,000 distinct CDR3 sequences in the sample, about 18% were seen once. The chain couples TRBV3-1 to TRBJ1-6; 9 positions match TRBD1. The TCR originated in a man younger than 35 with Graves' ophthalmopathy. Sequencing used blood. DNA for the CDR3: TGTGCCAGCAGCTCTACAGGGGGCGATTCACCCCTCCACTTT. This gives the protein CASSSTGGDSPLHF. Full variable domain (rest looked up from reference TRBV3-1 and TRBJ1-6): DTAVSQTPKYLVTQMGNDKSIKCEQNLGHDTMYWYKQDSKKFLKIMFSYNNKELIINETVPNRFSPKSPDKAHLNLHINSLELGDSAVYFCASSSTGGDSPLHFGNGTRLTVT.